The clone carrying this T cell receptor (beta chain) was recorded once. This sample was included in a study of blood T cell repertoires in COVID-19. About the study: Material from acute and convalescent COVID-19 was sourced from the United States, Italy and Spain. From T cells, B-cell-depleted T cells, or PBMCs came the material, which was cDNA or gDNA.

In the original analysis: The assay estimated nucleated cells by amplifying reference gene primers. Sequencing was performed with immunoSEQ multiplex PCR; in TCRdb, only in-frame clones are kept and a portion is missing. V and J calls and clone size are those listed in that table; D and trimming were worked out from the DNA. The table records over 110,000 clones, about four fifths of them present only once. The CDR3 consists of 17 residues. V lost 5 bases, J lost 1 base, and 12 bases stayed unmatched. The germline CDR1 and CDR2 sequences are SGHVS and FQNEAQ. The clonotype was recovered from a man in his 70s who had recovered from COVID-19. Specimen: peripheral blood. The chain carries TRBV7-8 and TRBJ2-5, with TRBD1 identical over 8 bases. The CDR3 sequence: CASSITGGGIPQETQYF. The DNA of the CDR3 is TGTGCCAGCAGCATCACAGGGGGTGGCATACCCCAAGAGACCCAGTACTTC.